This T cell receptor (beta chain) was sequenced for a study of CD8+ T cells in alopecia areata. Study at large: Percentage of affected scalp area was the basis on which treated patients' severity was scored.

Investigators isolated RNA and reverse transcribed it into cDNA to act as the sequencing template. The repertoire was sequenced with immunoSEQ multiplex PCR; TCRdb's copy has only in-frame clones and lacks some. The sample carries 90,000 to 100,000 clones, approximately 60% recorded once. As to treatment: oral pan-JAK inhibitor, 5-10 mg twice daily. Germline CDR1 and CDR2: SGHAT and FQNNGV. J gave up 5 bases and V 3 bases, and 3 bases lay outside the gene matches. This CDR3 spans 15 amino acids. The genes are TRBV11-2 and TRBJ2-3, with 12 bases fitting TRBD2. The sample here was CD8+ T cells sorted from blood, taken at week 4, from a patient treated with tofacitinib. The sequence was collected from a human donor with alopecia areata. The DNA of the CDR3 is TGTGCCAGCAGCTTGCCTAGCGGGGGGGGAGATACGCAGTATTTT. It translates to CASSLPSGGGDTQYF.